This TCR beta chain appears in the sequencing data of a study of OX40 agonist ivuxolimab in advanced cancers. Study-level background: Recorded diagnoses for dose-escalation patients were hepatocellular carcinoma, melanoma, renal cell or head and neck cancer. Averaging roughly 60 years in age, with a range of about 20 to 90, the cohort was 82.7% male. The study's findings and limits: CD4+ and CD8+ blood T cells expanded clonally by week 6 at 0.1 to 3.0 mg/kg.

Profiling relied on immunoSEQ multiplex PCR, and the TCRdb table lists in-frame clones only, not all of them. The data hold 35,000 or so clones, with 76% observed a single time. Trimming cost V 6 bases and J 7 bases, with 10 bases left between them. Germline loops: CDR1 SGHAT, CDR2 FQNNGV. The CDR3 sequence is 13 residues long. In its sample, this clone was seen a few times. The antigen is undetermined. The sequenced sample was CD4+ or CD8+ T cells sorted from blood, obtained in a trial of the OX40 agonist ivuxolimab. This receptor was obtained from an adult with an advanced solid tumor such as melanoma, head and neck, liver or kidney cancer. This sequence joins TRBV11-2 and TRBJ1-6; possibly TRBD1 for D (6 bases). Here the CDR3 reads CASRKTGNSPLHF. CDR3 DNA: TGTGCCAGCAGAAAAACAGGGAATTCACCCCTCCACTTT.